These T cell receptor beta chains were read from a single sample in a study of shared clonotypes between healthy human individuals. Here immunoSEQ multiplex PCR was the method, and the copy in TCRdb shows in-frame clones only, minus some. This table has some 2.4 million clones, over 85% appearing once. The sequencing input was naive CD4+ T cells from PBMCs. The origin of the receptors is a young man in good health. Some clones in this sample may be carry-over from other donors' samples. Both conserved end residues are part of each CDR3. The order of the fields is V gene, J gene, CDR3 protein.

V: TRBV5-1; J: TRBJ2-1; CDR3: CASSLGVAVYYNEQFF
V: TRBV5-5; J: TRBJ2-7; CDR3: CASSMGPDYEQYF
V: TRBV28; J: TRBJ1-2; CDR3: CASSQGPRGPGGYTF
V: TRBV5-4; J: TRBJ1-3; CDR3: CASSLGPTGAGNTIYF
V: TRBV4-1; J: TRBJ2-2; CDR3: CASSQEWGTGELFF
V: TRBV11-2; J: TRBJ2-1; CDR3: CASNRLGLAYHEQFF
V: TRBV28; J: TRBJ2-7; CDR3: CASSFLQGQGYEQYF
V: TRBV7-2; J: TRBJ2-5; CDR3: CASSFDRGETQYF
V: TRBV2; J: TRBJ2-3; CDR3: CASSYRADTQYF
V: TRBV28; J: TRBJ2-7; CDR3: CASSFGGPYEQYF
V: TRBV6-1; J: TRBJ1-4; CDR3: CASSVPQGDEKLFF
V: TRBV6-5; J: TRBJ2-5; CDR3: CASSSGTNLETQYF
V: TRBV25-1; J: TRBJ2-7; CDR3: CASSDWGTRGGYEQYF
V: TRBV4-1; J: TRBJ2-7; CDR3: CASSQGFGQGNNKQYF
V: TRBV6-1; J: TRBJ1-1; CDR3: CASSEAWAFF
V: TRBV7-9; J: TRBJ2-1; CDR3: CASSPGPYYNEQFF
V: TRBV7-9; J: TRBJ2-1; CDR3: CASSLGGETEQFF
V: TRBV30; J: TRBJ1-2; CDR3: CAWSSLGQGEGYTF
V: TRBV25-1; J: TRBJ2-7; CDR3: CASKARVAGPYEQYF
V: TRBV7-3; J: TRBJ2-3; CDR3: CASSGRGESGRDTQYF
V: TRBV6-1; J: TRBJ2-3; CDR3: CASSLGGARDTQYF
V: TRBV7-2; J: TRBJ2-6; CDR3: CASSVHLLNVLTF
V: TRBV19; J: TRBJ2-6; CDR3: CASTAVEAGANVLTF
V: TRBV28; J: TRBJ2-5; CDR3: CASSARGVQYF
V: TRBV28; J: TRBJ2-2; CDR3: CASSLTGVGTNTGELFF
V: TRBV18; J: TRBJ1-2; CDR3: CASSPDRGYGYTF